This T cell receptor beta chain was found in a study of T cells of healthy individuals. In TCRdb, the 5' RACE reads were re-called with MiXCR into one record per CDR3 protein. The sample consists of fewer than 75,000 distinct CDR3 sequences, roughly 15% of them appearing once. The CDR3 spans 14 residues. Trimming removed 5 bases from V and 1 base from J; junction bases left unmatched: 4. Germline values: CDR1 MDHEN, CDR2 SYDVKM. The chain couples TRBV28 to TRBJ2-5, with TRBD1 matching 7 bases. This receptor was taken from a human donor in good health. The CDR3 coding sequence is TGTGCCAGCAGTCCTACAGGGGCCCAAGAGACCCAGTACTTC. Translating it yields CASSPTGAQETQYF. Drawing the rest from reference TRBV28 and TRBJ2-5, the complete variable domain is DVKVTQSSRYLVKRTGEKVFLECVQDMDHENMFWYRQDPGLGLRLIYFSYDVKMKEKGDIPEGYSVSREKKERFSLILESASTNQTSMYLCASSPTGAQETQYFGPGTRLLVL.